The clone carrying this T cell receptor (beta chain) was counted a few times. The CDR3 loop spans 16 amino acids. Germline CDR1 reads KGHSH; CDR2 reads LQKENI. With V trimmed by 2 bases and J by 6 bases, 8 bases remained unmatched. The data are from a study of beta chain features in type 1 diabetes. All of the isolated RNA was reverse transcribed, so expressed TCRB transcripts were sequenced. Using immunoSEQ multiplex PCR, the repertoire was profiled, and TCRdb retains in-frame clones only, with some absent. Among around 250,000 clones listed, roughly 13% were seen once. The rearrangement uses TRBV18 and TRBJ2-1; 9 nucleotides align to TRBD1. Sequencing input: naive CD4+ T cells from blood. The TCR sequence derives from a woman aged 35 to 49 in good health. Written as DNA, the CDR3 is TGTGCCAGCTCACCAACCGTAGGGACAGGGACCAATGAGCAGTTCTTC. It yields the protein CASSPTVGTGTNEQFF.